Listed here are 13 T cell receptor beta chains from one sample, sequenced in a study of cytomegalovirus exposure and HLA in healthy donors. The PCR made use of 60 Vbeta and 13 Jbeta primers. Clones were sequenced by immunoSEQ multiplex PCR, and TCRdb holds only the in-frame ones, with some missing. The sample yields 250,000 or so clones, 70% to 90% seen once. Sequenced: PBMCs. Receptors were obtained from a woman aged 55-70 years in good health and CMV-seropositive.

This rearrangement joins TRBV25-1 to TRBJ1-2; possibly TRBD1 for D (5 bases). The CDR3 extends over 13 amino acids. Germline V gene sequence: CDR1 MGHDK, CDR2 SYGVNS. Trimming shortened V by 2 bases and J by 4 bases, and 8 bases separated the two germline ends. The CDR3 DNA is TGTGCCAGCAGTGAACAGGGTTCCTATGGCTACACCTTC. As protein: CASSEQGSYGYTF.

This chain connects TRBV9 to TRBJ2-4; 9 positions match TRBD2. The CDR3 is 16 residues long. V shed 0 bases and J 6 bases; nucleotides not matched to a gene: 7. Germline V lookup: CDR1 SGDLS, CDR2 YYNGEE. The CDR3, as DNA: TGTGCCAGCAGCGTAGTGGGTAGCGGGAGTGGAAACATTCAGTACTTC. Its protein is CASSVVGSGSGNIQYF. Full variable domain (remainder filled in from reference TRBV9 and TRBJ2-4): DSGVTQTPKHLITATGQRVTLRCSPRSGDLSVYWYQQSLDQGLQFLIQYYNGEERAKGNILERFSAQQFPDLHSELNLSSLELGDSALYFCASSVVGSGSGNIQYFGAGTRLSVL.

The chain links TRBV19 to TRBJ2-2, with D perhaps TRBD1 (5 bases). Trimming pared 4 bases from V and 10 bases from J, leaving 13 bases between. The V gene's germline CDR1 is LNHDA and CDR2 SQIVND (reference sequence). This CDR3 contains 13 residues. The CDR3 region is CASSTDRAPELFF. CDR3 in DNA: TGTGCCAGTAGTACCGACAGAGCCCCGGAGCTGTTTTTT.

Only one count was recorded for this clone. The CDR3 sequence is CSVGGQGYGYTF. Written as DNA, the CDR3 is TGCAGCGTCGGGGGACAGGGGTATGGCTACACCTTC. The V and J genes are TRBV29-1 and TRBJ1-2; TRBD1 aligns across 10 bases. With V trimmed by 6 bases and J by 5 bases, 3 bases remained unmatched. The CDR3 length is 12 residues. Germline CDR1 and CDR2: SQVTM and ANQGSEA.

The CDR3 DNA reads as TGTGCCAGTCTTCTGGGAGTTCCAGAGACCCAGTACTTC. Translation: CASLLGVPETQYF. V is TRBV27 and J is TRBJ2-5; possible D gene TRBD2, 5 bases. In germline, CDR1 is MNHEY, CDR2 SMNVEV (reference sequence). V was trimmed by 9 bases and J by 4 bases, leaving 15 bases between them. The CDR3 has 13 residues.

The chain is built from TRBV9 and TRBJ2-1, with D perhaps matching TRBD2 (6 bases). Per germline, CDR1 SGDLS and CDR2 YYNGEE. The V and J ends lost 0 bases and 9 bases respectively, with 7 bases between them. This CDR3 is 12 amino acids long. The CDR3 DNA reads as TGTGCCAGCAGCGTAGTCGGGGGTGAGCAGTTCTTC. Its translation: CASSVVGGEQFF.

This clone was picked up a small number of times. The rearrangement joins TRBV6-5 to TRBJ1-1; 10 bases align to TRBD1. The germline CDR1 and CDR2 sequences are MNHEY and SVGAGI. This CDR3 contains 16 residues. J gave up 3 bases and V 4 bases, and 8 bases lay outside the gene matches. The CDR3 loop reads CASSSTGGEGDTEAFF. CDR3 DNA: TGTGCCAGCAGTTCGACAGGGGGCGAGGGGGACACTGAAGCTTTCTTT.

This chain links TRBV11-2 with TRBJ2-3, with 9 bases lining up with TRBD2. Germline V gene data show CDR1 as SGHAT and CDR2 as FQNNGV. Germline trimming cut 6 bases from V and 2 bases from J; bases unmatched to any gene: 9. The CDR3 has 16 amino acids. CDR3 region: CASREGRGGATDTQYF. In DNA form, the CDR3 reads TGTGCCAGCAGGGAGGGTCGCGGGGGGGCCACAGATACGCAGTATTTT.

The chain has TRBV28 and TRBJ1-2; possibly TRBD1 for D (6 bases). Trimming cost V 6 bases and J 6 bases, with 20 bases left between them. CDR1 and CDR2 (germline): MDHEN, SYDVKM. The CDR3 has 15 amino acids. The DNA of the CDR3 is TGTGCCAGCAGATCATTCGACAGGCCCGGCAATGGCTACACCTTC. Its protein product is CASRSFDRPGNGYTF.

In nucleotides, the CDR3 is TGTGCCAGCAGCCAAGATTCCACGAGTGAAGCTTTCTTT. Protein product: CASSQDSTSEAFF. The V call is TRBV14, the J call TRBJ1-1; D not resolved. The germline V gene encodes CDR1 SGHDN and CDR2 FVKESK. V was pared by 0 bases and J by 7 bases, with 9 bases between. The length of the CDR3 is 13 residues. Full variable domain (missing parts from reference TRBV14 and TRBJ1-1): EAGVTQFPSHSVIEKGQTVTLRCDPISGHDNLYWYRRVMGKEIKFLLHFVKESKQDESGMPNNRFLAERTGGTYSTLKVQPAELEDSGVYFCASSQDSTSEAFFGQGTRLTVV.

V is TRBV6-5 and J is TRBJ1-2, with D hard to call. V was clipped by 5 bases and J by 2 bases, with 9 bases between them. Germline V lookup: CDR1 MNHEY, CDR2 SVGAGI. The CDR3 is 13 amino acids. CDR3 DNA: TGTGCCAGCAGTCGCGGGCGGAACTATGGCTACACCTTC. Encoded protein: CASSRGRNYGYTF.

The chain has TRBV6-5 and TRBJ2-2, with 9 bases aligning to TRBD1. There are 14 residues in the CDR3. Germline loops: CDR1 MNHEY, CDR2 SVGAGI. Losses at the gene ends were 8 bases for V and 7 bases for J; bases not matched to a gene: 8. The CDR3 protein is CASAQGAQGGELFF. CDR3 in DNA: TGTGCCAGCGCACAGGGGGCCCAGGGCGGGGAGCTGTTTTTT.

V usage is TRBV2 and J usage is TRBJ2-1, with D tentatively TRBD2 (6 bases). Germline loops: CDR1 SNHLY, CDR2 FYNNEI. The V end lost 0 bases, the J end lost 3 bases, and 21 bases lay between the germline ends. CDR3 size: 19 residues. CDR3 sequence (DNA): TGTGCCAGCAGTGAAGCCGTACGGGGATTAGCGGATCGCTACAATGAGCAGTTCTTC. Protein: CASSEAVRGLADRYNEQFF.